The TCR beta chain under discussion was sequenced for a study of spatial heterogeneity in lung cancer. As for the study in general: Sequence detection consistently recorded a greater number of beta-chain than alpha-chain sequences. Whole-study findings and limits: Ubiquitous expanded tumor TCRs were observed in blood more at resection than follow-up.

Each TCR cDNA molecule bore a unique molecular identifier. One entry per CDR3 protein, called by TCRdb with MiXCR from the 5' RACE reads. The profile shows tens of thousands of distinct CDR3 sequences, around 4.5% of them singletons. Time point noted: sample taken at primary tumor resection. No cells were sorted before sequencing. The whole RNA sequenced was extracted from tumor, nontumor lung or frozen PBMC. Germline V gene data show CDR1 as MNHNY and CDR2 as SVGAGI (reference sequence). The CDR3 sequence is 12 residues long. V dropped 6 bases and J dropped 5 bases, with 11 bases sitting between them. This clonotype was seen at least ten times. No antigen is known for it.

The sequence was obtained from a male donor with early-stage non-small cell lung cancer. The V call is TRBV6-6, the J call TRBJ2-7; maybe TRBD1 (5 bases). Sequencing was performed on PBMCs, taken at surgery. The CDR3 DNA is TGTGCCAGCAGGTACGGACAAGACGAGCAGTACTTC. Protein: CASRYGQDEQYF.